These T cell receptor beta chains were read from a single sample in a study of blood T cell repertoires in COVID-19. Only in-frame clones appear in the TCRdb table, and some are missing; sequencing was by immunoSEQ multiplex PCR. Seen here are 110,000 or so clones, around 84% observed once, and the top ten hold 10% to 15%. Sequenced: peripheral blood. Receptors were obtained from a human donor in a cohort sampled during active COVID-19. Both conserved end residues are part of each CDR3. D genes are given only for firm matches. Clone size is shown for a subset of rows, as once, few, many or a class of expanded clone.

clone_size: .
cdr3_length: 14
v_call: TRBV6-6
d_call: .
j_call: TRBJ2-2
cdr3_aa: CASSSSPNTGELFF
cdr3_nt: TGTGCCAGCAGTTCTAGCCCGAACACCGGGGAGCTGTTTTTT

clone_size: few
cdr3_length: 14
v_call: TRBV6-5
d_call: TRBD1
j_call: TRBJ1-5
cdr3_aa: CASRGDREVQPQHF
cdr3_nt: TGTGCCAGCAGAGGGGACAGGGAAGTTCAGCCCCAGCATTTT

clone_size: .
cdr3_length: 16
v_call: TRBV27
d_call: TRBD1
j_call: TRBJ1-3
cdr3_aa: CASSPYDRGAGNTIYF
cdr3_nt: TGTGCCAGCAGTCCTTACGACAGGGGAGCGGGAAACACCATATATTTT

clone_size: .
cdr3_length: 14
v_call: TRBV6-5
d_call: TRBD1
j_call: TRBJ1-6
cdr3_aa: CASSPGQGDSPLHF
cdr3_nt: TGTGCCAGCAGTCCGGGACAGGGGGACTCACCCCTCCACTTT

clone_size: .
cdr3_length: 15
v_call: TRBV7-2
d_call: .
j_call: TRBJ2-1
cdr3_aa: CASSLLAGAPSEQFF
cdr3_nt: TGTGCCAGCAGCTTACTCGCGGGGGCCCCCTCTGAGCAGTTCTTC

clone_size: .
cdr3_length: 13
v_call: TRBV5-1
d_call: .
j_call: TRBJ1-1
cdr3_aa: CASSFYQGTEAFF
cdr3_nt: TGCGCCAGCAGCTTTTACCAGGGCACTGAAGCTTTCTTT

clone_size: .
cdr3_length: 16
v_call: TRBV9
d_call: TRBD1
j_call: TRBJ2-2
cdr3_aa: CASSARQGARPGELFF
cdr3_nt: TGTGCCAGCAGCGCCCGACAGGGGGCAAGGCCCGGGGAGCTGTTTTTT

clone_size: .
cdr3_length: 15
v_call: TRBV6-5
d_call: .
j_call: TRBJ2-3
cdr3_aa: CASSSTGLAPDTQYF
cdr3_nt: TGTGCCAGCAGTTCGACAGGTTTAGCCCCAGATACGCAGTATTTT

clone_size: .
cdr3_length: 15
v_call: TRBV5-6
d_call: TRBD2
j_call: TRBJ2-1
cdr3_aa: CASSFRGGSYNEQFF
cdr3_nt: TGTGCCAGCAGCTTCCGGGGGGGATCCTACAATGAGCAGTTCTTC

clone_size: .
cdr3_length: 14
v_call: TRBV30
d_call: TRBD1
j_call: TRBJ2-3
cdr3_aa: CAWSTGRGSDTQYF
cdr3_nt: TGTGCCTGGAGTACGGGCAGGGGGTCAGATACGCAGTATTTT

clone_size: .
cdr3_length: 14
v_call: TRBV7-9
d_call: .
j_call: TRBJ2-5
cdr3_aa: CASSSDREGETQYF
cdr3_nt: TGTGCCAGCAGCTCGGACAGGGAGGGTGAGACCCAGTACTTC

clone_size: .
cdr3_length: 14
v_call: TRBV7-2
d_call: TRBD1
j_call: TRBJ2-7
cdr3_aa: CASSYRTGGHEQYF
cdr3_nt: TGTGCCAGCAGCTACCGGACAGGGGGGCACGAGCAGTACTTC

clone_size: .
cdr3_length: 13
v_call: TRBV2
d_call: .
j_call: TRBJ1-1
cdr3_aa: CASSEKGGTEAFF
cdr3_nt: TGTGCCAGCAGTGAAAAAGGGGGCACTGAAGCTTTCTTT

clone_size: .
cdr3_length: 15
v_call: TRBV5-4
d_call: TRBD1
j_call: TRBJ2-7
cdr3_aa: CASSFDRGTFYEQYF
cdr3_nt: TGTGCCAGCAGCTTTGACAGGGGGACTTTTTACGAGCAGTACTTC

clone_size: .
cdr3_length: 15
v_call: TRBV30
d_call: .
j_call: TRBJ2-7
cdr3_aa: CAWSVGPPTYYEQYF
cdr3_nt: TGTGCCTGGAGTGTGGGGCCACCGACCTACTACGAGCAGTACTTC

clone_size: .
cdr3_length: 16
v_call: TRBV6-2/TRBV6-3
d_call: .
j_call: TRBJ2-1
cdr3_aa: CASSYLKGYSYNEQFF
cdr3_nt: TGTGCCAGCAGTTACCTAAAGGGGTACTCCTACAATGAGCAGTTCTTC

clone_size: few
cdr3_length: 16
v_call: TRBV4-3
d_call: TRBD2
j_call: TRBJ2-3
cdr3_aa: CASSQESSGSTDTQYF
cdr3_nt: TGCGCCAGCAGCCAGGAATCTAGCGGAAGCACAGATACGCAGTATTTT

clone_size: .
cdr3_length: 15
v_call: TRBV19
d_call: TRBD1
j_call: TRBJ1-1
cdr3_aa: CASSITRQGRTEAFF
cdr3_nt: TGTGCCAGTAGTATAACCCGACAGGGGCGGACTGAAGCTTTCTTT

clone_size: few
cdr3_length: 14
v_call: TRBV11-2
d_call: .
j_call: TRBJ1-5
cdr3_aa: CASSKDSFNQPQHF
cdr3_nt: TGTGCCAGCAGTAAGGACAGCTTCAATCAGCCCCAGCATTTT

clone_size: .
cdr3_length: 15
v_call: TRBV28
d_call: .
j_call: TRBJ1-1
cdr3_aa: CASSLDGIRRTEAFF
cdr3_nt: TGTGCCAGCAGTTTAGACGGCATCCGGAGGACTGAAGCTTTCTTT

clone_size: once
cdr3_length: 14
v_call: TRBV7-2
d_call: TRBD1
j_call: TRBJ1-2
cdr3_aa: CASSFFQGADGYTF
cdr3_nt: TGTGCCAGCAGCTTTTTCCAGGGGGCCGATGGCTACACCTTC

clone_size: once
cdr3_length: 15
v_call: TRBV6-6
d_call: .
j_call: TRBJ2-2
cdr3_aa: CASRKPDVSTGELFF
cdr3_nt: TGTGCCAGCAGAAAGCCTGATGTTAGCACCGGGGAGCTGTTTTTT

clone_size: .
cdr3_length: 16
v_call: TRBV19
d_call: .
j_call: TRBJ2-1
cdr3_aa: CASSIAGASSYNEQFF
cdr3_nt: TGTGCCAGTAGTATAGCTGGGGCGAGCTCCTACAATGAGCAGTTCTTC

clone_size: .
cdr3_length: 16
v_call: TRBV7-2
d_call: TRBD2
j_call: TRBJ2-3
cdr3_aa: CASSLTGGVGTDTQYF
cdr3_nt: TGTGCCAGCAGCTTAACCGGGGGGGTGGGCACAGATACGCAGTATTTT

clone_size: .
cdr3_length: 15
v_call: TRBV4-1
d_call: TRBD2
j_call: TRBJ2-7
cdr3_aa: CASSLTGTSGYEQYF
cdr3_nt: TGCGCCAGCAGCCTCACCGGGACTAGCGGCTACGAGCAGTACTTC

clone_size: .
cdr3_length: 12
v_call: TRBV7-9
d_call: .
j_call: TRBJ2-3
cdr3_aa: CASSPLSDTQYF
cdr3_nt: TGTGCCAGCAGCCCACTATCAGATACGCAGTATTTT

clone_size: .
cdr3_length: 14
v_call: TRBV11-2
d_call: TRBD1
j_call: TRBJ1-1
cdr3_aa: CASIRQGPNTEAFF
cdr3_nt: TGTGCCAGCATACGACAGGGACCGAACACTGAAGCTTTCTTT

clone_size: .
cdr3_length: 15
v_call: TRBV9
d_call: TRBD2
j_call: TRBJ2-1
cdr3_aa: CASSATSGEYNEQFF
cdr3_nt: TGTGCCAGCAGCGCGACTAGCGGGGAGTACAATGAGCAGTTCTTC

clone_size: .
cdr3_length: 12
v_call: TRBV6-5
d_call: .
j_call: TRBJ2-7
cdr3_aa: CASSSDSLEQYF
cdr3_nt: TGTGCCAGCAGCTCGGACAGCCTCGAGCAGTACTTC

clone_size: once
cdr3_length: 15
v_call: TRBV18
d_call: .
j_call: TRBJ2-1
cdr3_aa: CASSPRWESYNEQFF
cdr3_nt: TGTGCCAGCTCACCCCGGTGGGAGTCCTACAATGAGCAGTTCTTC

clone_size: once
cdr3_length: 20
v_call: TRBV9
d_call: TRBD2
j_call: TRBJ2-4
cdr3_aa: CASSPKIGLAGETAKNIQYF
cdr3_nt: TGTGCCAGCAGCCCTAAGATCGGACTAGCGGGGGAGACGGCCAAAAACATTCAGTACTTC

clone_size: .
cdr3_length: 16
v_call: TRBV29-1
d_call: TRBD2
j_call: TRBJ2-1
cdr3_aa: CSVEGAGMTSYNEQFF
cdr3_nt: TGCAGCGTTGAAGGAGCGGGGATGACCTCCTACAATGAGCAGTTCTTC

clone_size: .
cdr3_length: 15
v_call: TRBV7-3
d_call: TRBD2
j_call: TRBJ2-1
cdr3_aa: CASSQGLAGGNEQFF
cdr3_nt: TGTGCCAGCAGTCAGGGACTAGCGGGGGGCAATGAGCAGTTCTTC

clone_size: .
cdr3_length: 15
v_call: TRBV6-2/TRBV6-3
d_call: TRBD1
j_call: TRBJ1-1
cdr3_aa: CASSRGQVLNTEAFF
cdr3_nt: TGTGCCAGCAGCCGCGGACAGGTTTTGAACACTGAAGCTTTCTTT

clone_size: .
cdr3_length: 15
v_call: TRBV9
d_call: .
j_call: TRBJ1-2
cdr3_aa: CASSTLGTPLEGYTF
cdr3_nt: TGTGCCAGCAGCACACTTGGGACACCCCTAGAAGGCTACACCTTC

clone_size: .
cdr3_length: 15
v_call: TRBV7-9
d_call: TRBD2
j_call: TRBJ2-1
cdr3_aa: CASSFSGGGYNEQFF
cdr3_nt: TGTGCCAGCAGCTTTAGCGGGGGTGGTTACAATGAGCAGTTCTTC

clone_size: .
cdr3_length: 14
v_call: TRBV5-8
d_call: TRBD1
j_call: TRBJ2-1
cdr3_aa: CASSRETGLNEQFF
cdr3_nt: TGTGCCAGCAGCAGGGAGACAGGGTTGAATGAGCAGTTCTTC

clone_size: .
cdr3_length: 13
v_call: TRBV6-6
d_call: .
j_call: TRBJ1-2
cdr3_aa: CASSYWTEDGYTF
cdr3_nt: TGTGCCAGCAGTTACTGGACAGAGGATGGCTACACCTTC

clone_size: .
cdr3_length: 15
v_call: TRBV16
d_call: .
j_call: TRBJ2-3
cdr3_aa: CASSQGDSGTDTQYF
cdr3_nt: TGTGCCAGCAGCCAAGGGGATAGCGGCACAGATACGCAGTATTTT

clone_size: .
cdr3_length: 17
v_call: TRBV14
d_call: .
j_call: TRBJ2-1
cdr3_aa: CASSQEIGQGSYNEQFF
cdr3_nt: TGTGCCAGCAGCCAAGAAATCGGGCAGGGATCCTACAATGAGCAGTTCTTC

clone_size: .
cdr3_length: 15
v_call: TRBV15
d_call: .
j_call: TRBJ1-1
cdr3_aa: CATSIERTGTVPAFF
cdr3_nt: TGTGCCACCAGCATAGAAAGGACCGGGACTGTCCCCGCTTTCTTT

clone_size: once
cdr3_length: 16
v_call: TRBV18
d_call: .
j_call: TRBJ1-4
cdr3_aa: CASSPSQSGWNEKLFF
cdr3_nt: TGTGCCAGCTCACCCAGTCAGTCAGGGTGGAATGAAAAACTGTTTTTT